These T cell receptor beta chains were read from a single sample in a study of blood T cell repertoires in COVID-19. Generated by immunoSEQ multiplex PCR, the TCRdb table keeps only in-frame clones and is missing some. The table has 260,000 or so clones, around four fifths seen once; the top ten hold approximately 6%. Specimen: peripheral blood. Source of these receptors: a man older than 75 with acute or convalescent COVID-19. CDR3s include the opening cysteine and the closing phenylalanine or tryptophan. Each record gives: D gene, J gene, clone size, CDR3 length, V gene, CDR3 DNA, CDR3 protein. The D gene is left open where the match is weak. For some rows the clone size is stated as once, few or many, or as a class when expanded; others skip it.

>-|TRBJ2-3|once|14|TRBV9
TGTGCCAGCAGCGTAGGTCCTAGCACAGATACGCAGTATTTT
CASSVGPSTDTQYF
>TRBD2|TRBJ2-1|-|19|TRBV28
TGTGCCAGCAGGCCCCCAGGGACACTTCTAGCGGGAGGGTACAATGAGCAGTTCTTC
CASRPPGTLLAGGYNEQFF
>-|TRBJ2-2|-|17|TRBV27
TGTGCCAGCAGTTTATTGTCCCAGGGCTTGAACACCGGGGAGCTGTTTTTT
CASSLLSQGLNTGELFF
>TRBD1|TRBJ1-3|-|15|TRBV2
TGTGCCAGCAGTGAAGCCCCGGGACAGGGAGACACCATATATTTT
CASSEAPGQGDTIYF
>-|TRBJ2-2|-|17|TRBV21-1
TGTGCCAGCAGCAAAGAGATCCCTGGGCCAGGGAACGGGGAGCTGTTTTTT
CASSKEIPGPGNGELFF
>-|TRBJ2-3|-|15|TRBV6-2/TRBV6-3
TGTGCCAGCAGTTACGGGGGGTTGAGCACAGATACGCAGTATTTT
CASSYGGLSTDTQYF
>-|TRBJ1-2|-|14|TRBV5-1
TGCGCCAGCAGCACACGGACAGATAACTATGGCTACACCTTC
CASSTRTDNYGYTF
>-|TRBJ2-1|once|15|TRBV19
TGTGCCAGTAGTAATAACGGGGGTGCCTACAATGAGCAGTTCTTC
CASSNNGGAYNEQFF
>TRBD1|TRBJ2-7|-|17|TRBV3-1/TRBV3-2
TGTGCCAGCAGCCAAGCACGGACAGGGGGTGGCTCCTACGAGCAGTACTTC
CASSQARTGGGSYEQYF
>TRBD1|TRBJ2-3|-|16|TRBV24-1
TGTGCCACCAGTGACGCCGGACAGGGGGGAACAGATACGCAGTATTTT
CATSDAGQGGTDTQYF
>TRBD1|TRBJ1-1|once|14|TRBV5-1
TGCGCCAGCAGCTTGGAGACAGGGCGCACTGAAGCTTTCTTT
CASSLETGRTEAFF
>TRBD2|TRBJ2-7|-|15|TRBV3-1/TRBV3-2
TGTGCCAGCAGCCTTGTGGGGGAGGGCGGTCACGAGCAGTACTTC
CASSLVGEGGHEQYF
>-|TRBJ1-4|-|14|TRBV28
TGTGCCAGCAGTTTGGGGGCTGGTAATGAAAAACTGTTTTTT
CASSLGAGNEKLFF
>TRBD1|TRBJ2-7|-|15|TRBV2
TGTGCCAGCATTCCAGCGGGGACAGGGGGTTACGAGCAGTACTTC
CASIPAGTGGYEQYF
>-|TRBJ1-1|few|15|TRBV9
TGTGCCAGCAGCGTAGTGGGTCAGGGTCGCGGCGAAGCTTTCTTT
CASSVVGQGRGEAFF
>TRBD2|TRBJ2-6|-|19|TRBV2
TGTGCCAGCAGTGACCCGGAGCTAGCGGGGGAAACTGGGGCCAACGTCCTGACTTTC
CASSDPELAGETGANVLTF
>-|TRBJ1-2|-|15|TRBV5-1
TGCGCCAGCAGAGGGGGAGCAGGGACTAACTATGGCTACACCTTC
CASRGGAGTNYGYTF
>-|TRBJ2-1|-|15|TRBV19
TGTGCCAGTAGCCCGGCCCAGACACCCTACAATGAGCAGTTCTTC
CASSPAQTPYNEQFF
>TRBD2|TRBJ2-2|-|15|TRBV13
TGTGCCAGCAGCTTTAGCGGGAAGAACACCGGGGAGCTGTTTTTT
CASSFSGKNTGELFF
>-|TRBJ1-2|-|11|TRBV30
TGTGCCTCCAGGGTCGCCTATGGCTACACCTTC
CASRVAYGYTF
>-|TRBJ2-7|-|13|TRBV5-4
TGTGCCAGCAGCTTGGAATGGGCGGGGGAGCAGTACTTC
CASSLEWAGEQYF
>TRBD1|TRBJ1-4|-|16|TRBV3-1/TRBV3-2
TGTGCCAGCAGCCAAGACGGGACAGGGGGATATGAAAAACTGTTTTTT
CASSQDGTGGYEKLFF
>TRBD1|TRBJ1-4|once|14|TRBV11-2
TGTGCCAGCGGGAGACAGGGGATTGGGGAAAAACTGTTTTTT
CASGRQGIGEKLFF
>TRBD1|TRBJ2-7|-|11|TRBV28
TGTGCCAGCAGCACAGGGGGGGAGCAGTACTTC
CASSTGGEQYF
>-|TRBJ1-6|-|15|TRBV25-1
TGTGCCAGCAGTGAACAGGGACAATATAATTCACCCCTCCACTTT
CASSEQGQYNSPLHF
>-|TRBJ2-7|-|11|TRBV28
TGTGCCAGCAGTAATCGGGACGAGCAGTACTTC
CASSNRDEQYF
>TRBD1|TRBJ2-5|-|15|TRBV5-1
TGCGCCAGCAGGATACCGACAGGGGGTGGTGAGACCCAGTACTTC
CASRIPTGGGETQYF
>TRBD1|TRBJ2-3|-|19|TRBV4-2
TGTGCCAGCAGCCAAGGCACACAGGGGGCCTCGGCTAGCACAGATACGCAGTATTTT
CASSQGTQGASASTDTQYF
>-|TRBJ1-1|-|13|TRBV28
TGTGCCAGCAGTTTACGCAGGGCTACTGAAGCTTTCTTT
CASSLRRATEAFF
>-|TRBJ2-7|-|15|TRBV7-2
TGTGCCAGCAGCTTAGGTTATACGGGTTCAGACGAGCAGTACTTC
CASSLGYTGSDEQYF
>TRBD2|TRBJ2-5|-|16|TRBV5-1
TGCGCCAGCAGCTTGGGGGGGACTACGAACCAAGAGACCCAGTACTTC
CASSLGGTTNQETQYF
>-|TRBJ2-7|-|13|TRBV12-3/TRBV12-4
TGTGCCAGCAGTTGGGACACCTCCTACGAGCAGTACTTC
CASSWDTSYEQYF
>TRBD1|TRBJ2-3|-|16|TRBV4-2
TGTGCCAGCAGCCAAGATACACAGGGGGTCACAGATACGCAGTATTTT
CASSQDTQGVTDTQYF
>TRBD2|TRBJ2-5|-|15|TRBV6-5
TGTGCCGTACAAGGGAATGGGCTAGCGGAGGAGACCCAGTACTTC
CAVQGNGLAEETQYF
>-|TRBJ1-4|-|14|TRBV18
TGTGCCAGCTCACCCCGGGAGACTAATGAAAAACTGTTTTTT
CASSPRETNEKLFF
>TRBD1|TRBJ2-7|-|15|TRBV7-3
TGTGCCAGCAGTCCCGGGACAGGGCTTACCTACGAGCAGTACTTC
CASSPGTGLTYEQYF
>TRBD1|TRBJ1-5|-|14|TRBV19
TGTGCCAGTAGTATGCAGGGGGGCGTAAGGACCCAGCATTTT
CASSMQGGVRTQHF
>-|TRBJ2-1|-|14|TRBV7-3
TGTGCCAGCAGCTTATCAGGAGGGTACAATGAGCAGTTCTTC
CASSLSGGYNEQFF
>TRBD2|TRBJ2-2|-|16|TRBV11-2
TGTGCCACCGGCGGAGGGCGGGGGGCGAACACCGGGGAGCTGTTTTTT
CATGGGRGANTGELFF
>-|TRBJ1-2|-|14|TRBV5-4
TGTGCCAGCAGCTTGGATGGGGCAAACTATGGCTACACCTTC
CASSLDGANYGYTF
>-|TRBJ2-5|once|14|TRBV5-4
TGTGCCAGCAGCTACTCGACACTCCAAGAGACCCAGTACTTC
CASSYSTLQETQYF
>-|TRBJ1-2|-|14|TRBV5-1
TGCGCCAGCAGCACCGGGACATCCGACTATGGCTACACCTTC
CASSTGTSDYGYTF
>TRBD2|TRBJ2-3|-|14|TRBV28
TGTGCCAGCAGTTTAGCGGGGGGGACAGATACGCAGTATTTT
CASSLAGGTDTQYF
>TRBD2|TRBJ2-1|-|15|TRBV18
TGTGCCAGCTCACCGGCTAGCGGGTTTTACAATGAGCAGTTCTTC
CASSPASGFYNEQFF
>-|TRBJ2-1|-|14|TRBV5-1
TGCGCCAGCAAGGAGCCAGGGGGGTACAATGAGCAGTTCTTC
CASKEPGGYNEQFF
>TRBD1|TRBJ2-2|-|16|TRBV2
TGTGCCAGCAGTTACGGGACAGTCCAGAACACCGGGGAGCTGTTTTTT
CASSYGTVQNTGELFF
>-|TRBJ2-5|-|13|TRBV2
TGTGCCAGCAGACGTCTAGAACAAGAGACCCAGTACTTC
CASRRLEQETQYF
>TRBD2|TRBJ2-3|-|16|TRBV11-2
TGTGCCAGCAGCTTAGGCCAACTAGCGGGCACAGATACGCAGTATTTT
CASSLGQLAGTDTQYF